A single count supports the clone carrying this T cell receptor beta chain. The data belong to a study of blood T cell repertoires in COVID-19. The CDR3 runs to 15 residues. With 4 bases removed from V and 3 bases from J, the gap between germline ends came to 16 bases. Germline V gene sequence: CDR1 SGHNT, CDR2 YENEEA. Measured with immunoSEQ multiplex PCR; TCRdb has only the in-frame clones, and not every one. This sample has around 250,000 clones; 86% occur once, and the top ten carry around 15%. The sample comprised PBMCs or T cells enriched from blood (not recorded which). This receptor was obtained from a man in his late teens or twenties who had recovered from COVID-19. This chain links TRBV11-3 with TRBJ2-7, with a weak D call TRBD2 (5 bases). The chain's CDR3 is CASSSLGVGSYEQYF. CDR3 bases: TGTGCCAGCAGCTCGCTCGGGGTCGGCAGCTACGAGCAGTACTTC.